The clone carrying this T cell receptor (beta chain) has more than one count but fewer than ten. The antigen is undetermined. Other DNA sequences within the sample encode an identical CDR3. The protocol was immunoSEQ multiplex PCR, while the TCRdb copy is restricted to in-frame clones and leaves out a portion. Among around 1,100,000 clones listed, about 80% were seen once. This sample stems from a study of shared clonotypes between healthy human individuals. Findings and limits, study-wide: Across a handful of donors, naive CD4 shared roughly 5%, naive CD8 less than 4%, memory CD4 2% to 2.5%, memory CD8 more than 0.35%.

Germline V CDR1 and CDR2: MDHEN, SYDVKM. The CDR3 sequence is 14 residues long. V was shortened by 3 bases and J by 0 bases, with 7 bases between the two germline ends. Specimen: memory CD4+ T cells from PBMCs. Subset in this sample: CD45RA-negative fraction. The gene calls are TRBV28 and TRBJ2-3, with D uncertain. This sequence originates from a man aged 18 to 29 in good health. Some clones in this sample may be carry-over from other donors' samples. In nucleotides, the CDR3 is TGTGCCAGCAGTTTGGGTGGGAGCACAGATACGCAGTATTTT. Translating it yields CASSLGGSTDTQYF.